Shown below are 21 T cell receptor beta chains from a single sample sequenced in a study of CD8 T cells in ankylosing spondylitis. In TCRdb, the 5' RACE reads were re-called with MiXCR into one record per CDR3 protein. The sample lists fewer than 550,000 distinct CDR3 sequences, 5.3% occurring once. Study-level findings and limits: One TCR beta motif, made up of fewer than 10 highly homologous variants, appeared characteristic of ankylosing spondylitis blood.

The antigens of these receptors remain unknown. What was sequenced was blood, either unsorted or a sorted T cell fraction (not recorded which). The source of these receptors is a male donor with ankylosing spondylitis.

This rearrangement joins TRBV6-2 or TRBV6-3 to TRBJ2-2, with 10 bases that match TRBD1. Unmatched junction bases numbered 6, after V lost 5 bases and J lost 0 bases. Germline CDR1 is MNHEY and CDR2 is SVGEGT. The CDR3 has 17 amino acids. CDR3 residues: CASSLRTGGSNTGELFF. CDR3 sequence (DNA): TGTGCCAGCAGTCTCAGGACAGGGGGGTCGAACACCGGGGAGCTGTTTTTT.

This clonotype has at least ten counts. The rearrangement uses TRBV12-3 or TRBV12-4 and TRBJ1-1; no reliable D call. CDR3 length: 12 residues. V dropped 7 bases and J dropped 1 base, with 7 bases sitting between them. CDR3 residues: CASIRQNTEAFF. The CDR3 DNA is TGTGCCAGCATCCGCCAGAACACTGAAGCTTTCTTT.

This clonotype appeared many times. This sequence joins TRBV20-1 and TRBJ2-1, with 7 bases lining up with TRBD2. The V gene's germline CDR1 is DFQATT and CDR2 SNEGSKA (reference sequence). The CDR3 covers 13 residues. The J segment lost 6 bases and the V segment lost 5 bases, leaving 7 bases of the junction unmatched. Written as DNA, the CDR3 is TGCAGTGCTCCAAGGGGCGGGAGCAATGAGCAGTTCTTC. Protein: CSAPRGGSNEQFF.

This chain's CDR3 is CASSFGVPGFWTDTQYF. CDR3 sequence (DNA): TGTGCCAGCAGCTTTGGCGTTCCGGGCTTTTGGACAGATACGCAGTATTTT. V gene TRBV11-2 combines with J gene TRBJ2-3; D not resolved. The V and J ends lost 3 bases and 3 bases respectively, with 19 bases between them. The CDR3 length is 17 residues. Per the germline V gene, CDR1 is SGHAT and CDR2 is FQNNGV.

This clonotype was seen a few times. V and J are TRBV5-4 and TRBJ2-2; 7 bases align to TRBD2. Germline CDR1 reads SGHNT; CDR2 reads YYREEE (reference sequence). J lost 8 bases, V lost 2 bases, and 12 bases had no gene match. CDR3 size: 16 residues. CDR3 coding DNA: TGTGCCAGCAGCTTAGTCCTAGCGGCCGGCGGGGGGGAGCTGTTTTTT. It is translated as CASSLVLAAGGGELFF.

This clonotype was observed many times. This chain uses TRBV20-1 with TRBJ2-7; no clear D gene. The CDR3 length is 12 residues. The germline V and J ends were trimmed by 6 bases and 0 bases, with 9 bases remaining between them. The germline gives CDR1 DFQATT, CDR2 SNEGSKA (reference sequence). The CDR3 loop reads CSAYRDSYEQYF. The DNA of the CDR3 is TGCAGTGCGTACCGCGACTCCTACGAGCAGTACTTC.

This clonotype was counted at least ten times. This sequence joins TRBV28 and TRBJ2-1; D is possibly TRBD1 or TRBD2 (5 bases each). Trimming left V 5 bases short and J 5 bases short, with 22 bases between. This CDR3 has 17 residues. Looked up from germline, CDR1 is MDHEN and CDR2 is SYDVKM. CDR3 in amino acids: CASSRGVYWELDNEQFF. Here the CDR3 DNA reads TGTGCCAGCAGTAGAGGGGTCTACTGGGAACTTGACAATGAGCAGTTCTTC.

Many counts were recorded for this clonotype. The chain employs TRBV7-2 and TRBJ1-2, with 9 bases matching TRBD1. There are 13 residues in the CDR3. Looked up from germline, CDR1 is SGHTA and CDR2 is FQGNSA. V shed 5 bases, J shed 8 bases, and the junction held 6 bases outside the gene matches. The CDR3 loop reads CASSRDRGGGYTF. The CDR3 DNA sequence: TGTGCCAGCAGCAGAGACAGGGGGGGAGGCTACACCTTC. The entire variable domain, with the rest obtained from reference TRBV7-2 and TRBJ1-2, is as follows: GAGVSQSPSNKVTEKGKDVELRCDPISGHTALYWYRQSLGQGLEFLIYFQGNSAPDKSGLPSDRFSAERTGGSVSTLTIQRTQQEDSAVYLCASSRDRGGGYTFGSGTRLTVV.

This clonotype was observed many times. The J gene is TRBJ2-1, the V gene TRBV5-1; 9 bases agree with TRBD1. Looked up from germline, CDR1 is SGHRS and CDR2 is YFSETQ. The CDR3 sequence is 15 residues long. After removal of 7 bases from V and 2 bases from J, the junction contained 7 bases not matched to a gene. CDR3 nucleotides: TGCGCCAGCTGGGAGGGACAGGGCACCTACAATGAGCAGTTCTTC. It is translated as CASWEGQGTYNEQFF.

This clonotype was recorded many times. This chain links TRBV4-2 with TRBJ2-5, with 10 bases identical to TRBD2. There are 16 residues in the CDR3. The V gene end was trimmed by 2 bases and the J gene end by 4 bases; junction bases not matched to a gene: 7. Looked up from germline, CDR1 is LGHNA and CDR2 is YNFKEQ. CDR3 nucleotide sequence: TGTGCCAGCAGCCAAATTCTTAGGACTAGCGGAGAGACCCAGTACTTC. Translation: CASSQILRTSGETQYF.

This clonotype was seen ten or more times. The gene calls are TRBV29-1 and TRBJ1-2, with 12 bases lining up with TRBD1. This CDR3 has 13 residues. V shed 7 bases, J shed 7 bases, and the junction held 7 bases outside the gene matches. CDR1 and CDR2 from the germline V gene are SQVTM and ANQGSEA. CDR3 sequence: CSALGTGGSGYTF. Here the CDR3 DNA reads TGCAGCGCTCTGGGGACAGGGGGCAGTGGCTACACCTTC.

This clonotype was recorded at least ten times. The CDR3 bases are TGTGCCAGCAGCTTAGCGCGGGAACTGAGGGTGACCCAGTACTTC. Its translation is CASSLARELRVTQYF. The rearrangement links TRBV7-9 to TRBJ2-5; TRBD2 might be the D (6 bases). Trimming removed 0 bases from V and 7 bases from J, with 15 bases in between. In germline, CDR1 is SEHNR, CDR2 FQNEAQ (reference sequence). The CDR3 spans 15 residues.

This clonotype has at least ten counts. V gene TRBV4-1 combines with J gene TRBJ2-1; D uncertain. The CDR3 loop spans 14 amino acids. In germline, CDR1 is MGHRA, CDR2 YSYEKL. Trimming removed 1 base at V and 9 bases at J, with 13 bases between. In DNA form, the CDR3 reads TGCGCCAGCAGCCAAGTTTTTGGGCAGATTGAGCAGTTCTTC. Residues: CASSQVFGQIEQFF.

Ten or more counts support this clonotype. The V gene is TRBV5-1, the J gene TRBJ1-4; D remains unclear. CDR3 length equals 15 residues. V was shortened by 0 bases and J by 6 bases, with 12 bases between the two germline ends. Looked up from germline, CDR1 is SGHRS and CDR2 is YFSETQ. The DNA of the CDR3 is TGCGCCAGCAGCTTGGTTCCGGGTGGATATGAAAAACTGTTTTTT. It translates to CASSLVPGGYEKLFF.

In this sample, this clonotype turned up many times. CDR3 sequence (DNA): TGTGCCAGCAGCACCCGTGGCCGCGGGCCGGGCACAGATACGCAGTATTTT. The encoded protein is CASSTRGRGPGTDTQYF. The chain employs TRBV7-9 and TRBJ2-3; TRBD2 is a possible D gene (5 bases). This CDR3 comprises 17 residues. Germline CDR1 reads SEHNR; CDR2 reads FQNEAQ (reference sequence). Between the trimmed V and J ends, which lost 5 bases and 1 base, there was a span of 19 bases.

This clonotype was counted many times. CDR3 sequence reads: CASSQDRDGNTIYF. As DNA, the CDR3 is TGTGCCAGCAGTCAGGACAGGGACGGAAACACCATATATTTT. The J gene is TRBJ1-3, the V gene TRBV12-3 or TRBV12-4; 8 nucleotides match TRBD1. The V segment lost 5 bases and the J segment 4 bases; nucleotides outside the gene matches: 4. The CDR3 totals 14 residues.

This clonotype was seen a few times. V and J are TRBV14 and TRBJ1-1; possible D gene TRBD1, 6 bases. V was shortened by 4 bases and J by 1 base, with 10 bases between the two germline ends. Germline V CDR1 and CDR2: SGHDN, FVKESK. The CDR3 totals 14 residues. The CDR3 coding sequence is TGTGCCAGCAGCCCCTGGGGGCCGAACACTGAAGCTTTCTTT. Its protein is CASSPWGPNTEAFF.

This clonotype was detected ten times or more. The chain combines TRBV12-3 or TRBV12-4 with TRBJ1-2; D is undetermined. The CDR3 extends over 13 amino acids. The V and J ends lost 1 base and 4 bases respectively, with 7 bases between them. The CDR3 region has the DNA TGTGCCAGCAGTTTAGAGGTGGGCTATGGCTACACCTTC. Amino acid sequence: CASSLEVGYGYTF.

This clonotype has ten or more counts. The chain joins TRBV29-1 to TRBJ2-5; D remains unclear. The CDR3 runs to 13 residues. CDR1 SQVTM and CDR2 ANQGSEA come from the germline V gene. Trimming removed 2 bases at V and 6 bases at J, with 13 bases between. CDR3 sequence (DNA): TGCAGCGTTGAACCGGACGGCCCCAAGACCCAGTACTTC. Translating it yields CSVEPDGPKTQYF.

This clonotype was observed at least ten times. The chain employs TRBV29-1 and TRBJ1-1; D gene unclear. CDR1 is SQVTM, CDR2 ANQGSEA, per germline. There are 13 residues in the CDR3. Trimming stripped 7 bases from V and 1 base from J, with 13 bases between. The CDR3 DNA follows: TGCAGCGCCCGGCGTGGCGAGAACACTGAAGCTTTCTTT. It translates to CSARRGENTEAFF.

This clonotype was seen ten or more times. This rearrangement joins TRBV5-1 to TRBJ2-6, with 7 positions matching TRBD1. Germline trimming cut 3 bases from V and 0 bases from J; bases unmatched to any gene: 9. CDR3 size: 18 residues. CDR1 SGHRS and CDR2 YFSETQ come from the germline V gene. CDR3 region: CASSSGTAFFSGANVLTF. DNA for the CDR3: TGCGCCAGCAGCTCTGGGACAGCTTTCTTCTCTGGGGCCAACGTCCTGACTTTC.